These 2 T cell receptor beta chains share one sample of origin, sequenced in a study of metastatic and nonmetastatic thyroid tumors. Patients had received no treatment of any kind before thyroid surgery. TCRdb reanalyzed the PCR reads via MiXCR. The table has 45,000 to 55,000 clones, 24% seen once; the top ten hold 3% to 3.5%. The specimen was blood. The receptors come from a male donor with papillary thyroid cancer or a benign thyroid nodule (not recorded which). Some clones in this sample may be carry-over from other donors' samples.

Ten or more counts support this clone. This rearrangement joins TRBV20-1 to TRBJ1-4; D is unclear. This CDR3 comprises 15 residues. Germline assignment: CDR1 DFQATT and CDR2 SNEGSKA (reference sequence). Trimming took 0 bases from V and 0 from J, leaving 8 bases between them. The DNA for the CDR3 is TGCAGTGCTAGAGATCCGGGGACAACTAATGAAAAACTGTTTTTT. Its translation: CSARDPGTTNEKLFF.

This clone was counted a few times. The CDR3 DNA is TGTGCCAGTATCCCTTTAGCTGGTATTAACTACGAGCAGTACTTC. Protein: CASIPLAGINYEQYF. V is TRBV19 and J is TRBJ2-7; D is unresolved. V lost 7 bases and J lost 3, with 19 bases in between. Germline lookup yields CDR1 LNHDA and CDR2 SQIVND (reference sequence). The CDR3 runs 15 residues. The whole variable domain, remainder taken from reference TRBV19 and TRBJ2-7, is DGGITQSPKYLFRKEGQNVTLSCEQNLNHDAMYWYRQDPGQGLRLIYYSQIVNDFQKGDIAEGYSVSREKKESFPLTVTSAQKNPTAFYLCASIPLAGINYEQYFGPGTRLTVT.